This T cell receptor (beta chain) was captured in a study of T-cell memory formation after mild COVID-19. As for the study in general: Largely donor-specific sequence clusters came from two donors. Study-level findings and limits: A subset of responding clones appeared in pre-infection memory, suggesting cross-reactive memory joined. Chiefly within CM and EM were the contracting CD4+ clones; CD8+ ones were within EMRA.

V was cut by 7 bases and J by 0 bases, with 10 bases left in between. The CDR3 length is 14 residues. Looked up from germline, CDR1 is LGHNA and CDR2 is YNFKEQ. This clonotype was detected only a few times. Its matching antigen is unknown. From 5'RACE with constant-segment primers came TCR alpha and TCR beta cDNA libraries that carried sample barcodes and UMIs. TCRdb re-derived calls from the 5' RACE reads in MiXCR, one entry per CDR3 protein. The sample yields about 150,000 distinct CDR3 sequences, under 25% seen once. The rearrangement links TRBV4-2 to TRBJ1-3; the D is unclear. This sequence was found in an adult woman who had mild COVID-19 (a few samples of this study predate the infection). Cell type and time point are not known. Sequenced input: PBMCs or a T cell subset sorted from them (not recorded which). The CDR3 coding sequence is TGTGCCAGCACCCCAAGGAACTCTGGAAACACCATATATTTT. Its protein product is CASTPRNSGNTIYF.